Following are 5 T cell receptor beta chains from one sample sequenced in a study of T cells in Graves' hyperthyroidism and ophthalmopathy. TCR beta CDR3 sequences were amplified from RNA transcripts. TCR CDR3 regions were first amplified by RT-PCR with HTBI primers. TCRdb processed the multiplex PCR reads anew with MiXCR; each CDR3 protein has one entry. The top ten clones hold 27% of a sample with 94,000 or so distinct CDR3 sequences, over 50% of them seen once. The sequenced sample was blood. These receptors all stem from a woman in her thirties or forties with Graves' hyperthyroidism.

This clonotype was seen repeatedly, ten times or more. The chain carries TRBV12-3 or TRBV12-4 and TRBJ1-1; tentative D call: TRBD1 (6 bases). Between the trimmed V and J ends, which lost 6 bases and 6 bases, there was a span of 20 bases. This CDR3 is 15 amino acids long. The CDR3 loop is CASSQHGGLVAEAFF. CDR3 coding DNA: TGTGCCAGCAGCCAGCACGGGGGGCTGGTGGCTGAAGCTTTCTTT.

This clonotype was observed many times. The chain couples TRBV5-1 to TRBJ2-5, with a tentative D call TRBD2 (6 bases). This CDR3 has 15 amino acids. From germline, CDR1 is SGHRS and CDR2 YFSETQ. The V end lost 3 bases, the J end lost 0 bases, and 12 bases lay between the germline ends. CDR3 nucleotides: TGCGCCAGCAGCTGGGAGCGGGCCCACCAAGAGACCCAGTACTTC. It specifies CASSWERAHQETQYF.

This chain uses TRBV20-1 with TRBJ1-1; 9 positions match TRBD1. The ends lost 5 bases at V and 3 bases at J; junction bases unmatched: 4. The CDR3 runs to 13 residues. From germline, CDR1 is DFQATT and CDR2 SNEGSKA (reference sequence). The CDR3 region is CSASGQGDTEAFF. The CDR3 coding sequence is TGCAGTGCTTCGGGACAGGGCGACACTGAAGCTTTCTTT.

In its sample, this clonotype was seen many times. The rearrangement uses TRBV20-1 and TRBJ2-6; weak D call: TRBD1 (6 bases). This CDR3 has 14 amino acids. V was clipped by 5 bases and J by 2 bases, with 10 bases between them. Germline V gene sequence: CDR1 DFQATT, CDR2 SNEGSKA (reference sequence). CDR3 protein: CSAPWGPGANVLTF. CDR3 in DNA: TGCAGTGCTCCGTGGGGGCCTGGGGCCAACGTCCTGACTTTC.

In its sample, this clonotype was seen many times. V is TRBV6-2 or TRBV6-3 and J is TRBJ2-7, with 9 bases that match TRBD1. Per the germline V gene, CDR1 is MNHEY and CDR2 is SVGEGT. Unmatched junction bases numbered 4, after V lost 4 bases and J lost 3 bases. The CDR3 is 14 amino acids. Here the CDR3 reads CASSSLTGGYEQYF. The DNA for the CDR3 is TGTGCCAGCAGTTCCCTGACAGGGGGCTACGAGCAGTACTTC.